The 32 T cell receptor beta chains below all came from one sample that was sequenced in a study of blood T cell repertoires in COVID-19. Using immunoSEQ multiplex PCR, the repertoire was profiled, and TCRdb retains in-frame clones only, with some absent. The sample has 250,000 to 300,000 clones; roughly 86% are singletons. The sample comprised PBMCs or T cells enriched from blood (not recorded which). The source is a woman in her fifties or sixties who had been exposed to COVID-19.

Only one count was recorded for this clone. The chain uses TRBV7-2 and TRBJ2-1; 14 nucleotides align to TRBD2. In germline, CDR1 is SGHTA, CDR2 FQGNSA. The CDR3 is made up of 19 amino acids. With 5 bases clipped from V and 0 bases from J, the junction kept 9 bases outside the gene matches. The CDR3 sequence is CASSARTSGGWSSYNEQFF. CDR3 coding DNA: TGTGCCAGCAGCGCCCGGACTAGCGGGGGGTGGAGCTCCTACAATGAGCAGTTCTTC.

The J gene is TRBJ1-3, the V gene TRBV7-9, with D perhaps TRBD1 (6 bases). The germline V and J ends were trimmed by 4 bases and 0 bases, with 22 bases remaining between them. This CDR3 spans 19 amino acids. The germline V gene encodes CDR1 SEHNR and CDR2 FQNEAQ (reference sequence). CDR3 sequence (DNA): TGTGCCAGCAGCTGGGAAGAATTCAGGGGTTCATCCTCTGGAAACACCATATATTTT. The encoded protein is CASSWEEFRGSSSGNTIYF.

V usage is TRBV28 and J usage is TRBJ2-3; 9 nucleotides line up with TRBD1. In germline, CDR1 is MDHEN, CDR2 SYDVKM. Trimming removed 6 bases from V and 3 bases from J; junction bases left unmatched: 10. This CDR3 is built from 16 residues. The CDR3 loop is CASSWTTGGLTDTQYF. CDR3 bases: TGTGCCAGCAGCTGGACCACAGGGGGCCTGACAGATACGCAGTATTTT.

This clone came up a few times. The chain combines TRBV5-5 with TRBJ2-2; tentatively, D is TRBD1 (6 bases). V lost 6 bases, J lost 1 base, and 16 bases lay in between. The CDR3 contains 16 residues. Per the germline V gene, CDR1 is SGHKS and CDR2 is YYEKEE (reference sequence). The CDR3 bases are TGTGCCAGCAATGCTTATCGGACAGAGAACACCGGGGAGCTGTTTTTT. Protein sequence: CASNAYRTENTGELFF.

The rearrangement links TRBV28 to TRBJ1-2, with 8 bases aligning to TRBD1. The length of the CDR3 is 14 residues. Germline V gene data show CDR1 as MDHEN and CDR2 as SYDVKM. With V trimmed by 4 bases and J by 6 bases, 7 bases remained unmatched. CDR3 region: CASSSGQGPDGYTF. The DNA for the CDR3 is TGTGCCAGCAGTTCTGGACAGGGACCCGATGGCTACACCTTC.

V usage is TRBV10-2 and J usage is TRBJ2-3, with 8 bases aligning to TRBD1. The CDR3 is made up of 14 amino acids. V was clipped by 5 bases and J by 1 base; unmatched bases: 2. The germline V gene encodes CDR1 WSHSY and CDR2 SAAADI. The DNA of the CDR3 is TGCGCCAGCAGTATGACAGGGGGCACAGATACGCAGTATTTT. It specifies CASSMTGGTDTQYF.

This chain links TRBV19 with TRBJ2-5; TRBD1 matches at 9 bases. The trim removed 5 bases at V and 4 bases at J, leaving 2 bases unmatched. Germline V CDR1 and CDR2: LNHDA, SQIVND (reference sequence). There are 13 residues in the CDR3. CDR3 nucleotides: TGTGCCAGTAGTCAACAGGGGGCAGAGACCCAGTACTTC. As protein: CASSQQGAETQYF.

The chain is built from TRBV4-2 and TRBJ2-2, with 7 positions matching TRBD1. CDR1 and CDR2 (germline): LGHNA, YNFKEQ. The CDR3 covers 16 residues. V lost 3 bases and J lost 4; bases outside the gene matches: 8. The CDR3 coding sequence is TGTGCCAGCAGCCACGACAGGGACAGAAGCACCGGGGAGCTGTTTTTT. Its protein product is CASSHDRDRSTGELFF.

This clone was recorded once. The gene calls are TRBV5-6 and TRBJ2-7, with a possible D match to TRBD1 (5 bases). Germline CDR1 reads SGHDT; CDR2 reads YYEEEE. Trimming shortened V by 1 base and J by 3 bases, and 8 bases separated the two germline ends. This CDR3 comprises 13 residues. CDR3 region: CASSLIRDYEQYF. The CDR3 DNA is TGTGCCAGCAGCTTGATCAGGGACTACGAGCAGTACTTC. Looking up the rest from reference TRBV5-6 and TRBJ2-7 gives the full variable domain: DAGVTQSPTHLIKTRGQQVTLRCSPKSGHDTVSWYQQALGQGPQFIFQYYEEEERQRGNFPDRFSGHQFPNYSSELNVNALLLGDSALYLCASSLIRDYEQYFGPGTRLTVT.

This chain connects TRBV27 to TRBJ1-2, with a weak D call TRBD1 (5 bases). V lost 6 bases and J lost 0, with 11 bases in between. Germline V CDR1 and CDR2: MNHEY, SMNVEV (reference sequence). The CDR3 is 14 residues long. This chain's CDR3 is CASRRQGTNYGYTF. CDR3 bases: TGTGCCAGCAGGCGTCAGGGAACTAACTATGGCTACACCTTC.

This clone was counted only a few times. V usage is TRBV11-2 and J usage is TRBJ2-7; 7 bases line up with TRBD1. V was pared by 5 bases and J by 3 bases, with 13 bases of the junction left unmatched. The CDR3 totals 16 residues. Germline CDR1 reads SGHAT; CDR2 reads FQNNGV. CDR3 in amino acids: CASSPQGVAALYEQYF. In nucleotides, the CDR3 is TGTGCCAGCAGCCCCCAGGGGGTAGCCGCCCTCTACGAGCAGTACTTC.

This clone was seen only once. CDR3 DNA sequence: TGTGCCAGCAGGATGGCGGGACAGGTGAACTATGGCTACACCTTC. As protein: CASRMAGQVNYGYTF. The chain joins TRBV5-6 to TRBJ1-2, with TRBD1 identical over 8 bases. With V trimmed by 5 bases and J by 2 bases, 8 bases remained unmatched. This CDR3 has 15 residues. Germline CDR1 and CDR2: SGHDT and YYEEEE.

The rearrangement links TRBV10-3 to TRBJ1-2, with TRBD1 as a possible D gene (5 bases). The germline V gene encodes CDR1 ENHRY and CDR2 SYGVKD. Between the trimmed V and J ends, which lost 0 bases and 2 bases, there was a span of 10 bases. This CDR3 spans 15 amino acids. The CDR3 here is CAISESSTDNYGYTF. The DNA for the CDR3 is TGTGCCATCAGTGAGTCTTCGACAGACAACTATGGCTACACCTTC.

V gene TRBV6-1 combines with J gene TRBJ2-1, with 9 bases matching TRBD2. J was trimmed by 16 bases and V by 3 bases; bases with no gene match: 16. The germline V gene encodes CDR1 MNHNS and CDR2 SASEGT. This CDR3 spans 15 amino acids. CDR3 loop: CASSEIAGAGTLGFF. The CDR3 nucleotides are TGTGCCAGCAGTGAGATAGCGGGGGCGGGGACTTTGGGCTTCTTC.

V usage is TRBV14 and J usage is TRBJ1-1; no clear D gene. The V and J ends lost 1 base and 1 base respectively, with 7 bases between them. The CDR3 totals 14 residues. Germline V CDR1 and CDR2: SGHDN, FVKESK. The CDR3 sequence is CASSQVRGNTEAFF. The CDR3 DNA follows: TGTGCCAGCAGCCAAGTACGAGGGAACACTGAAGCTTTCTTT. The full variable domain, rest sourced from reference TRBV14 and TRBJ1-1, is EAGVTQFPSHSVIEKGQTVTLRCDPISGHDNLYWYRRVMGKEIKFLLHFVKESKQDESGMPNNRFLAERTGGTYSTLKVQPAELEDSGVYFCASSQVRGNTEAFFGQGTRLTVV.

V is TRBV2 and J is TRBJ2-4, with D possibly matching TRBD1 (6 bases). Germline assignment: CDR1 SNHLY and CDR2 FYNNEI. The V and J ends lost 0 bases and 0 bases respectively, with 15 bases between them. The CDR3 runs 18 residues. CDR3 nucleotides: TGTGCCAGCAGTGAAGCGCACGGACAGTCTTCAGCCAAAAACATTCAGTACTTC. Its protein product is CASSEAHGQSSAKNIQYF.

The table lists this clone with a few counts. V gene TRBV2 combines with J gene TRBJ1-4; 9 bases map to TRBD1. With V trimmed by 6 bases and J by 4 bases, 6 bases remained unmatched. The CDR3 is 15 amino acids. Germline lookup yields CDR1 SNHLY and CDR2 FYNNEI. The DNA of the CDR3 is TGTGCCAGCAGATTCAGGGACAGGGTTAATGAAAAACTGTTTTTT. Its protein is CASRFRDRVNEKLFF.

With regard to this clone: Other DNA sequences in the same sample also yield this CDR3. V usage is TRBV7-2 and J usage is TRBJ2-1; possible D gene TRBD1, 6 bases. V dropped 1 base and J dropped 7 bases, with 8 bases sitting between them. The CDR3 length is 13 residues. Germline V CDR1 and CDR2: SGHTA, FQGNSA. The DNA of the CDR3 is TGTGCCAGCAGCTTAGACAGGGCAAATGAGCAGTTCTTC. Protein: CASSLDRANEQFF.

The chain uses TRBV10-3 and TRBJ1-5; perhaps TRBD1 as D (6 bases). Trimming shortened V by 9 bases and J by 9 bases, and 15 bases separated the two germline ends. Looked up from germline, CDR1 is ENHRY and CDR2 is SYGVKD. This CDR3 contains 12 residues. Here the CDR3 reads CAIQQGQGPQHF. CDR3 in DNA: TGTGCCATACAACAGGGACAAGGGCCCCAGCATTTT.

This sequence joins TRBV4-2 and TRBJ1-6, with D uncertain. This CDR3 has 14 residues. Per the germline V gene, CDR1 is LGHNA and CDR2 is YNFKEQ. Between the trimmed V and J ends, which lost 0 bases and 6 bases, there was a span of 6 bases. The CDR3 DNA reads as TGTGCCAGCAGCCAAGATCCGGGTAATTCACCCCTCCACTTT. It is translated as CASSQDPGNSPLHF.

This clone was seen only once. The rearrangement uses TRBV4-1 and TRBJ2-7; 11 bases are shared with TRBD2. The trim removed 0 bases at V and 9 bases at J, leaving 13 bases unmatched. Per the germline V gene, CDR1 is MGHRA and CDR2 is YSYEKL. CDR3 size: 17 residues. Here the CDR3 reads CASSQDRGTSGSFLQYF. The DNA of the CDR3 is TGCGCCAGCAGCCAAGATCGTGGGACTAGCGGATCCTTCCTGCAGTACTTC.

The J gene is TRBJ1-4, the V gene TRBV30, with D perhaps matching TRBD1 (5 bases). V was shortened by 2 bases and J by 7 bases, with 11 bases between the two germline ends. The CDR3 runs 13 residues. Germline V gene data show CDR1 as GTSNPN and CDR2 as SVGIG (reference sequence). The CDR3 protein is CAWSSQGREKLFF. CDR3 in DNA: TGTGCCTGGAGTTCCCAGGGTCGTGAAAAACTGTTTTTT.

This clone was observed once. This chain uses TRBV4-1 with TRBJ1-1; the D gene is possibly TRBD1 (5 bases). V was trimmed by 6 bases and J by 1 base, leaving 12 bases between them. CDR3 size: 14 residues. CDR1 MGHRA and CDR2 YSYEKL come from the germline V gene. The CDR3 sequence is CASRSGVANTEAFF. For the CDR3, the DNA is TGCGCCAGCAGGTCGGGGGTCGCGAACACTGAAGCTTTCTTT.

The chain links TRBV30 to TRBJ2-1; TRBD2 might be the D (5 bases). This CDR3 has 15 residues. Germline V lookup: CDR1 GTSNPN, CDR2 SVGIG (reference sequence). Trimming removed 1 base at V and 1 base at J, with 11 bases between. The CDR3 reads CAWSGRSGSYNEQFF. CDR3 sequence (DNA): TGTGCCTGGAGTGGACGGAGCGGATCCTACAATGAGCAGTTCTTC.

Comment on this clone: Other DNA sequences in this sample translate to the same CDR3. This chain links TRBV5-1 with TRBJ1-2, with 9 bases fitting TRBD1. From germline, CDR1 is SGHRS and CDR2 YFSETQ. The V and J ends lost 2 bases and 5 bases, in that order; junction bases with no gene match: 7. The CDR3 runs to 15 residues. The DNA for the CDR3 is TGCGCCAGCAGCTTAGATACAGGGGGCGTATATGGCTACACCTTC. Residues: CASSLDTGGVYGYTF.

The V gene is TRBV6-5, the J gene TRBJ1-4, with 7 positions matching TRBD1. The CDR3 extends over 15 amino acids. Unmatched junction bases numbered 5, after V lost 0 bases and J lost 7 bases. Per the germline V gene, CDR1 is MNHEY and CDR2 is SVGAGI. The CDR3 DNA follows: TGTGCCAGCAGTTACTCGAATACAGGGGTTGAAAAACTGTTTTTT. Residues: CASSYSNTGVEKLFF.

The chain has TRBV13 and TRBJ2-4; TRBD2 might be the D (6 bases). This CDR3 is 16 amino acids long. Germline loops: CDR1 PRHDT, CDR2 FYEKMQ (reference sequence). The V end was cut by 5 bases, the J end by 0 bases, with 14 bases between. The CDR3: CASSPPGGKAKNIQYF. CDR3 bases: TGTGCCAGCAGCCCCCCTGGGGGGAAAGCCAAAAACATTCAGTACTTC. Drawing the rest from reference TRBV13 and TRBJ2-4, the complete variable domain is AAGVIQSPRHLIKEKRETATLKCYPIPRHDTVYWYQQGPGQDPQFLISFYEKMQSDKGSIPDRFSAQQFSDYHSELNMSSLELGDSALYFCASSPPGGKAKNIQYFGAGTRLSVL.

The rearrangement joins TRBV5-6 to TRBJ1-4; a possible D gene is TRBD1 (5 bases). Germline lookup yields CDR1 SGHDT and CDR2 YYEEEE. The CDR3 is 15 residues long. Trimming removed 0 bases at V and 8 bases at J, with 14 bases between. The CDR3 is CASSLAFQKGEKLFF. The CDR3, as DNA: TGTGCCAGCAGCTTGGCCTTCCAGAAGGGGGAAAAACTGTTTTTT.

The CDR3 nucleotides read TGTGCCAGCAGCTTTGCAGGTAGCACAGATACGCAGTATTTT. Translated: CASSFAGSTDTQYF. The chain employs TRBV5-8 and TRBJ2-3, with D unclear. Germline V lookup: CDR1 SGHTS, CDR2 YDEGEE. The CDR3 has 14 residues. V was pared by 2 bases and J by 0 bases, with 7 bases between.

V usage is TRBV15 and J usage is TRBJ2-5, with 10 bases fitting TRBD1. In germline, CDR1 is LNHNV, CDR2 YYDKDF (reference sequence). There are 15 residues in the CDR3. With 2 bases clipped from V and 6 bases from J, the junction kept 6 bases outside the gene matches. CDR3 sequence: CATSRPGTGEQTQYF. CDR3 sequence (DNA): TGTGCCACCAGCAGACCCGGGACAGGGGAACAGACCCAGTACTTC.

CDR3 protein: CASSVTENYGYTF. DNA for the CDR3: TGTGCCAGCAGTGTCACGGAGAACTATGGCTACACCTTC. This sequence joins TRBV2 and TRBJ1-2, with unresolved D. Germline values: CDR1 SNHLY, CDR2 FYNNEI. The CDR3 contains 13 residues. Trimming stripped 4 bases from V and 2 bases from J, with 8 bases between.

The chain couples TRBV7-6 to TRBJ2-3, with 7 bases matching TRBD2. The trim removed 0 bases at V and 6 bases at J, leaving 6 bases unmatched. From germline, CDR1 is SGHVS and CDR2 FNYEAQ. The CDR3 sequence is 15 residues long. CDR3 loop: CASSLAGGSHDTQYF. In DNA form, the CDR3 reads TGTGCCAGCAGCTTAGCGGGGGGGTCTCATGATACGCAGTATTTT.